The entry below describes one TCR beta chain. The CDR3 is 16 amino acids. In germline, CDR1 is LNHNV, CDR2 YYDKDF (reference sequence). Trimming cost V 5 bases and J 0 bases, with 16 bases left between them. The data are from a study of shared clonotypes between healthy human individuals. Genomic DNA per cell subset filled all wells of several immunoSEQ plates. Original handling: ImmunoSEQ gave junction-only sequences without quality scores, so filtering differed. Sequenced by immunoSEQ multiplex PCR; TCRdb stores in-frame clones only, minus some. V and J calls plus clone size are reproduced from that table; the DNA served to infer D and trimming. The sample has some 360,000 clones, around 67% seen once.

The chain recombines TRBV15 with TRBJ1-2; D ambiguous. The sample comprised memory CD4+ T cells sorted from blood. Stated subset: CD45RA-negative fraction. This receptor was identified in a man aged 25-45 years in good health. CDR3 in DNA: TGTGCCACCAGCTCGCAGCTAGACGGGTCTAACTATGGCTACACCTTC. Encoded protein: CATSSQLDGSNYGYTF.